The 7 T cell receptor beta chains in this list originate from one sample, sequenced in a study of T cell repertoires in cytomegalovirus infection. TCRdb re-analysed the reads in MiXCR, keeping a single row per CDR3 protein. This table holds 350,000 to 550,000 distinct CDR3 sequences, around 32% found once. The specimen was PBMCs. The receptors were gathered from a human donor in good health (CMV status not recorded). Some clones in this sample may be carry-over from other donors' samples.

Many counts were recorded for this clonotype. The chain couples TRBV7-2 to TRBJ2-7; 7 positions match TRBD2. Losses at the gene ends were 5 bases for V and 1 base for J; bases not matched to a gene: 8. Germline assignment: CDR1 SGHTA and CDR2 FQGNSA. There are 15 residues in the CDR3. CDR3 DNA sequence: TGTGCCAGCAGCGTAACAAGCGGGGCGTCCTACGAGCAGTACTTC. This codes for CASSVTSGASYEQYF.

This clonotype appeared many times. CDR3 region: CASSSPGGATRGTDTQYF. The CDR3 DNA sequence: TGTGCCAGCAGCTCGCCGGGGGGGGCAACAAGAGGCACAGATACGCAGTATTTT. The chain recombines TRBV7-2 with TRBJ2-3, with 8 bases identical to TRBD2. The V segment lost 4 bases and the J segment 1 base; nucleotides outside the gene matches: 13. CDR3 length: 18 residues. In germline, CDR1 is SGHTA, CDR2 FQGNSA.

The CDR3, as DNA: TGTGCCAGCAGTGCCCGACTAGCGGGGGCCGCCTACGAGCAGTACTTC. Residues: CASSARLAGAAYEQYF. The gene calls are TRBV27 and TRBJ2-7; 12 nucleotides agree with TRBD2. V was clipped by 5 bases and J by 2 bases; unmatched bases: 7. In germline, CDR1 is MNHEY, CDR2 SMNVEV (reference sequence). This CDR3 comprises 16 residues.

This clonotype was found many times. The CDR3 loop is CASSSSMDHEQYF. The CDR3 region has the DNA TGTGCCAGCAGCTCCAGTATGGACCACGAGCAGTACTTC. This chain connects TRBV7-6 to TRBJ2-7; D gene unclear. Germline V gene lookup returns CDR1 SGHVS and CDR2 FNYEAQ. V was cut by 4 bases and J by 5 bases, with 12 bases left in between. The CDR3 covers 13 residues.

The CDR3 coding sequence is TGTGCCAGCCTAGACAGCGCAGATACGCAGTATTTT. Translated: CASLDSADTQYF. The chain has TRBV10-3 and TRBJ2-3, with D possibly matching TRBD1 (5 bases). V was pared by 10 bases and J by 4 bases, with 12 bases between. The CDR3 extends over 12 amino acids. The germline V gene has CDR1 ENHRY and CDR2 SYGVKD.

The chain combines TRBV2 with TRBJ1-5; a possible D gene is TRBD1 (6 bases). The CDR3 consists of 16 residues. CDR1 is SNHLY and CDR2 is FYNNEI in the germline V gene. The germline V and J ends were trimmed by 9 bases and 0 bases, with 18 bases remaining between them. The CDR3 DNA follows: TGTGCCAGTAAAGGGACCGCGGGGGCTAGCAATCAGCCCCAGCATTTT. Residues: CASKGTAGASNQPQHF.

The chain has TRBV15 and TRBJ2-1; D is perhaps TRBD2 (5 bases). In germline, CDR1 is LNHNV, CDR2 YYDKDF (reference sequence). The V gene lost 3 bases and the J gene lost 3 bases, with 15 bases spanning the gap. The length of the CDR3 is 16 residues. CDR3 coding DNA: TGTGCCACCAGCAGCCCAATCAGGAGGCTCTACAATGAGCAGTTCTTC. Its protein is CATSSPIRRLYNEQFF. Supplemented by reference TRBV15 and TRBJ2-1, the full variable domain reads DAMVIQNPRYQVTQFGKPVTLSCSQTLNHNVMYWYQQKSSQAPKLLFHYYDKDFNNEADTPDNFQSRRPNTSFCFLDIRSPGLGDTAMYLCATSSPIRRLYNEQFFGPGTRLTVL.